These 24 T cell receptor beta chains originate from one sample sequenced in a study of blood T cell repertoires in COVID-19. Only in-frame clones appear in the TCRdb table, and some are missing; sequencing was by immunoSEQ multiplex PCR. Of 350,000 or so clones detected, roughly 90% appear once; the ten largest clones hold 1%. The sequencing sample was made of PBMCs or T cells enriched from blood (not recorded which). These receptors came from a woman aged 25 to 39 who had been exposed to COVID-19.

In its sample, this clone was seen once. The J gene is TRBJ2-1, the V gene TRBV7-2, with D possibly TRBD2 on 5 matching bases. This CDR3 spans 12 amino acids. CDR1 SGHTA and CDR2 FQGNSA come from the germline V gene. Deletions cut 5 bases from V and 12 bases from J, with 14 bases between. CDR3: CASSGAGEMQFF. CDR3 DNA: TGTGCCAGCAGCGGAGCCGGGGAGATGCAGTTCTTC.

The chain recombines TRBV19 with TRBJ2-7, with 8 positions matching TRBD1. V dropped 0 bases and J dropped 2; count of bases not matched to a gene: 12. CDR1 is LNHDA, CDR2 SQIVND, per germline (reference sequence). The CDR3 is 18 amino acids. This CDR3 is CASSIELLDRGETYEQYF. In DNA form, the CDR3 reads TGTGCCAGTAGTATAGAACTTCTTGACAGGGGTGAGACCTACGAGCAGTACTTC.

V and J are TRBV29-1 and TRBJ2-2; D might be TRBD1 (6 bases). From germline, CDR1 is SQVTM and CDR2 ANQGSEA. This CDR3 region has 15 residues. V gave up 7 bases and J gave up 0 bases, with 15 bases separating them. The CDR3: CSALKGTSNTGELFF. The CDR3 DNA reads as TGCAGCGCCCTAAAGGGGACATCGAACACCGGGGAGCTGTTTTTT.

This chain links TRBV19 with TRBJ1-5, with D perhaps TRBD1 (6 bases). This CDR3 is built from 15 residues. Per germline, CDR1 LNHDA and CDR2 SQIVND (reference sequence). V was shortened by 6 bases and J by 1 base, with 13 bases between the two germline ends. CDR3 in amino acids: CASSETGLSNQPQHF. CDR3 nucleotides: TGTGCCAGTAGCGAAACAGGGCTCAGCAATCAGCCCCAGCATTTT.

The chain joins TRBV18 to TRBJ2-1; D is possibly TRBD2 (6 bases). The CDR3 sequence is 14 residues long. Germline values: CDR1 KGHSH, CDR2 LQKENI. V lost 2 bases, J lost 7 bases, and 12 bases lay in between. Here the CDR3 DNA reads TGTGCCAGCTCACCAGGGACTGAGGTGAATGAGCAGTTCTTC. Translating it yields CASSPGTEVNEQFF. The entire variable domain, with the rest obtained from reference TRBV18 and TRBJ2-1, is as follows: NAGVMQNPRHLVRRRGQEARLRCSPMKGHSHVYWYRQLPEEGLKFMVYLQKENIIDESGMPKERFSAEFPKEGPSILRIQQVVRGDSAAYFCASSPGTEVNEQFFGPGTRLTVL.

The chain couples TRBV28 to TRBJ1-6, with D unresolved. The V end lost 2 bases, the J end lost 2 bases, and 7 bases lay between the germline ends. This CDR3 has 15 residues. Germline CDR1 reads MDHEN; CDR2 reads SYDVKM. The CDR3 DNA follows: TGTGCCAGCAGTTTAAGTACAGCCTATAATTCACCCCTCCACTTT. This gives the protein CASSLSTAYNSPLHF.

This CDR3 reads CASSAGVSTDTQYF. CDR3 bases: TGTGCCAGCAGCGCCGGGGTTTCCACAGATACGCAGTATTTT. The chain recombines TRBV7-9 with TRBJ2-3; TRBD2 is a possible D gene (5 bases). The ends were cut back, 5 bases at V and 2 bases at J, with 11 bases in the middle. CDR1 SEHNR and CDR2 FQNEAQ come from the germline V gene (reference sequence). The CDR3 length is 14 residues. The full variable domain, its missing parts supplied by reference TRBV7-9 and TRBJ2-3, is DTGVSQNPRHKITKRGQNVTFRCDPISEHNRLYWYRQTLGQGPEFLTYFQNEAQLEKSRLLSDRFSAERPKGSFSTLEIQRTEQGDSAMYLCASSAGVSTDTQYFGPGTRLTVL.

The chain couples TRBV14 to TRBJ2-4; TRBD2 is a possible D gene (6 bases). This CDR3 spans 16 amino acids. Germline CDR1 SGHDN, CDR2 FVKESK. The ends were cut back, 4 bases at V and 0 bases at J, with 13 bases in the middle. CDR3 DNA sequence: TGTGCCAGCAGCCCGGCGGGACTCCTAGCCAAAAACATTCAGTACTTC. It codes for CASSPAGLLAKNIQYF.

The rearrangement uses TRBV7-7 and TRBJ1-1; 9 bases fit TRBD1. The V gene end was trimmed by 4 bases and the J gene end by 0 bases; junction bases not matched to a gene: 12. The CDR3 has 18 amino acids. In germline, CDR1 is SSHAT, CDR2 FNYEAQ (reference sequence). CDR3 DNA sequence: TGTGCCAGCAGCTCGTACTCTCCGGGACAGGGTTTGAACACTGAAGCTTTCTTT. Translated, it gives CASSSYSPGQGLNTEAFF.

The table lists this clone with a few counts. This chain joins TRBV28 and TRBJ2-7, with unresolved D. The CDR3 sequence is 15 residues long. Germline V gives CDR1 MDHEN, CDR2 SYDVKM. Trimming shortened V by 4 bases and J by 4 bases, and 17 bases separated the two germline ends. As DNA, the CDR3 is TGTGCCAGCAGTTCAGTGGGCCAGGTGGAATACGAGCAGTACTTC. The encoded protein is CASSSVGQVEYEQYF. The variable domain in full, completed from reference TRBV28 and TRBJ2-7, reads DVKVTQSSRYLVKRTGEKVFLECVQDMDHENMFWYRQDPGLGLRLIYFSYDVKMKEKGDIPEGYSVSREKKERFSLILESASTNQTSMYLCASSSVGQVEYEQYFGPGTRLTVT.

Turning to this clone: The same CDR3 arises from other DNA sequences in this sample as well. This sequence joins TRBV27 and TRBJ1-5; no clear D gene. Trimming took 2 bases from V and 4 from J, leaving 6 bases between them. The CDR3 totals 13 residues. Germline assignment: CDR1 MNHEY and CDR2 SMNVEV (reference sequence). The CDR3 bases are TGTGCCAGCAGTTTAAGGAGGAATCAGCCCCAGCATTTT. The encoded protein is CASSLRRNQPQHF.

CDR3 protein: CASSDRVGTGAGEQYF. DNA for the CDR3: TGCGCCAGCAGTGACCGTGTCGGGACAGGGGCTGGGGAGCAGTACTTC. This sequence joins TRBV10-2 and TRBJ2-7, with 10 bases matching TRBD1. The CDR3 loop spans 16 amino acids. Germline CDR1 and CDR2: WSHSY and SAAADI. With V trimmed by 3 bases and J by 7 bases, 12 bases remained unmatched.

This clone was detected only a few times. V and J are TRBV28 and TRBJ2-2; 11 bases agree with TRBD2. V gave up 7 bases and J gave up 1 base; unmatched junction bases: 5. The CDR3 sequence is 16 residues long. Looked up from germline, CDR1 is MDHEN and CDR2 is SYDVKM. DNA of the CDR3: TGTGCCAGCATCATAGGGACTAGCGGGAACACCGGGGAGCTGTTTTTT. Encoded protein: CASIIGTSGNTGELFF.

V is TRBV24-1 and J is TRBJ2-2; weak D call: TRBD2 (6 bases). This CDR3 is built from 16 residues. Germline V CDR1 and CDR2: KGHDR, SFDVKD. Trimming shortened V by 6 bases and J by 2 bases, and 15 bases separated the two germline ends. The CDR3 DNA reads TGTGCCACCAGTCTCGGCGGGATTGTAAACACCGGGGAGCTGTTTTTT. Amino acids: CATSLGGIVNTGELFF.

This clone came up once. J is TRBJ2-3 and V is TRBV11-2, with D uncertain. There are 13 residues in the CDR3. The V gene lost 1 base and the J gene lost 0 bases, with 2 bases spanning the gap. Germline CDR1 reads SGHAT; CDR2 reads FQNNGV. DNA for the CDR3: TGTGCCAGCAGCTTAGCTAGCACAGATACGCAGTATTTT. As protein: CASSLASTDTQYF.

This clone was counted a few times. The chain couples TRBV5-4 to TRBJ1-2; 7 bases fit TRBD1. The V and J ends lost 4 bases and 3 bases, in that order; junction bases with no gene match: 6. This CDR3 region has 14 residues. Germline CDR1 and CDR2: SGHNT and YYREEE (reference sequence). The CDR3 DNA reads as TGTGCCAGCAGCCACCGGGACAGTGACTATGGCTACACCTTC. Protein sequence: CASSHRDSDYGYTF.

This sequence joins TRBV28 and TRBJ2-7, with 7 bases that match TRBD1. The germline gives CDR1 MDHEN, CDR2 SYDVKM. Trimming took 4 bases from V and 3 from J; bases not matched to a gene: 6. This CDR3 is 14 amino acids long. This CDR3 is CASSSPTGSYEQYF. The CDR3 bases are TGTGCCAGCAGTTCCCCGACAGGGAGCTACGAGCAGTACTTC.

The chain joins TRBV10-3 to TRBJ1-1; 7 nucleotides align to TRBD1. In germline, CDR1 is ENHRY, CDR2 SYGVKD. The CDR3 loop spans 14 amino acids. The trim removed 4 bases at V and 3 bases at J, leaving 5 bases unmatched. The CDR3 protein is CAISGTGLDTEAFF. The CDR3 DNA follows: TGTGCCATCAGTGGGACAGGCCTTGACACTGAAGCTTTCTTT.

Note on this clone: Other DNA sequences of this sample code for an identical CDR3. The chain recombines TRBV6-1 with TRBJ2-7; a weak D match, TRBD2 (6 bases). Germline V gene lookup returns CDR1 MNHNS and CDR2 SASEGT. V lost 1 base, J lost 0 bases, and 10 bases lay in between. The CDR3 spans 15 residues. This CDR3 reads CASSEVGGSSYEQYF. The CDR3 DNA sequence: TGTGCCAGCAGTGAAGTTGGGGGGAGCTCCTACGAGCAGTACTTC.

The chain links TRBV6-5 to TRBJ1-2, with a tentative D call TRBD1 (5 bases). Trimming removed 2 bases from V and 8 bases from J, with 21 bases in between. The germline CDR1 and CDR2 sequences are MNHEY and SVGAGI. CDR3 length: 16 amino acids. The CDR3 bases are TGTGCCAGCAGTTACGAACTTGGGGGACTTTCGGGGGGCTACACCTTC. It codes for CASSYELGGLSGGYTF.

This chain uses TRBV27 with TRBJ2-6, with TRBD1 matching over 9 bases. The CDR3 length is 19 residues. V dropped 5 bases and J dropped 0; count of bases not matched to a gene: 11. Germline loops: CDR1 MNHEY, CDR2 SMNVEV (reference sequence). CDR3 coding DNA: TGTGCCAGCAGTCGACAGGGGGAACCCCACAACTCTGGGGCCAACGTCCTGACTTTC. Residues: CASSRQGEPHNSGANVLTF. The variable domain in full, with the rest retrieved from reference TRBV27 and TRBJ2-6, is EAQVTQNPRYLITVTGKKLTVTCSQNMNHEYMSWYRQDPGLGLRQIYYSMNVEVTDKGDVPEGYKVSRKEKRNFPLILESPSPNQTSLYFCASSRQGEPHNSGANVLTFGAGSRLTVL.

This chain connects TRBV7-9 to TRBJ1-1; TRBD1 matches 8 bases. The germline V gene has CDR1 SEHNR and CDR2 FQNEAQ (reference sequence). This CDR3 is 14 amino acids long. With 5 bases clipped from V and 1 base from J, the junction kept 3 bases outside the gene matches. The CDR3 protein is CASSPGQGNTEAFF. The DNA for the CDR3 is TGTGCCAGCAGCCCAGGACAGGGGAACACTGAAGCTTTCTTT.

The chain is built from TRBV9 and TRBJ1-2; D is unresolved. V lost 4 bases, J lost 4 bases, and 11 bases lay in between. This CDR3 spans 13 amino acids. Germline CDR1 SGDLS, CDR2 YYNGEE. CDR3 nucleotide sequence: TGTGCCAGCAGCTCCGAGGCCTCCTATGGCTACACCTTC. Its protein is CASSSEASYGYTF. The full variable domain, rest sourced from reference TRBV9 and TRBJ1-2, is DSGVTQTPKHLITATGQRVTLRCSPRSGDLSVYWYQQSLDQGLQFLIQYYNGEERAKGNILERFSAQQFPDLHSELNLSSLELGDSALYFCASSSEASYGYTFGSGTRLTVV.

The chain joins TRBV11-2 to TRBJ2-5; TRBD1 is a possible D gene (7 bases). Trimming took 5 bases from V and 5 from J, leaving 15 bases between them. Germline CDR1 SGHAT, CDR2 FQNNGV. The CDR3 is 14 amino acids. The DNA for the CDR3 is TGTGCCAGCAGCCCCACGACAGGGAGGGAGACCCAGTACTTC. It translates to CASSPTTGRETQYF.